A selection of T cell receptor beta chains follows, all from one sample in a study of T-cell memory formation after mild COVID-19. One entry per CDR3 protein results from TCRdb running MiXCR on the 5' RACE reads. The sample holds 350,000 to 450,000 distinct CDR3 sequences, 24% seen once. The sample taken for sequencing was PBMCs or a T cell subset sorted from them (not recorded which). These receptors came from an adult woman who had mild COVID-19 (a few samples of this study predate the infection). Cell type and time point are not known. Each CDR3 is given with its conserved first and last residue. Each record gives: D gene, V gene, clone size, J gene, CDR3 protein, CDR3 DNA. A D gene is named only where the DNA matches it firmly. Expanded clones get a size class; other rows say once, few or many, or leave the size out.

TRBD1	TRBV25-1	few	TRBJ2-3	CASRETGGHTDTQYF	TGTGCCAGCAGGGAGACAGGGGGCCACACAGATACGCAGTATTTT
TRBD1	TRBV7-2	.	TRBJ1-1	CASSKRPGQGGTEAFF	TGTGCCAGCAGCAAGAGGCCGGGACAGGGAGGTACTGAAGCTTTCTTT
.	TRBV19	.	TRBJ1-1	CASSIRAPNTEAFF	TGTGCCAGTAGTATCCGGGCCCCGAACACTGAAGCTTTCTTT
.	TRBV21-1	few	TRBJ1-2	CASTLNTF	TGTGCCAGCACCCTTAACACCTTC
.	TRBV5-6	.	TRBJ1-5	CASSLRGIIQPQHF	TGTGCCAGCAGCTTGCGAGGGATCATCCAGCCCCAGCATTTT
TRBD2	TRBV2	few	TRBJ2-7	CASSPGTNRYEQYF	TGTGCCAGCAGTCCTGGGACTAACCGCTACGAGCAGTACTTC
TRBD1	TRBV7-7	few	TRBJ2-1	CASSLDRENEQFF	TGTGCCAGCAGTCTAGACAGGGAGAATGAGCAGTTCTTC
.	TRBV7-3	.	TRBJ1-2	CASSPRGPPVMDGYTF	TGTGCCAGCAGCCCCAGGGGTCCCCCTGTGATGGATGGCTACACCTTC
TRBD2	TRBV29-1	many	TRBJ2-1	CSTLGTSGSREQFF	TGCAGCACCCTGGGTACTAGCGGGAGCAGGGAGCAGTTCTTC
.	TRBV4-3	few	TRBJ1-5	CASSQDSRVNQPQHF	TGCGCCAGCAGCCAAGATAGCAGGGTCAATCAGCCCCAGCATTTT
TRBD1	TRBV7-9	.	TRBJ2-7	CASSYWDRGEEQYF	TGTGCCAGCAGCTATTGGGACAGGGGCGAGGAGCAGTACTTC
.	TRBV5-1	.	TRBJ2-7	CASSLEQSRHGQYF	TGCGCCAGCAGCTTGGAGCAGAGTCGTCATGGGCAGTACTTC
TRBD2	TRBV14	few	TRBJ2-1	CASSRTSGNNEQFF	TGTGCCAGCAGCCGGACTAGCGGCAACAATGAGCAGTTCTTC
TRBD2	TRBV11-2	.	TRBJ2-3	CASSPRAAGADTQYF	TGTGCCAGCAGCCCCCGGGCAGCGGGGGCAGATACGCAGTATTTT
TRBD2	TRBV9	few	TRBJ2-7	CASSVEASGSYEQYF	TGTGCCAGCAGCGTAGAGGCTAGCGGGTCCTACGAGCAGTACTTC
TRBD2	TRBV7-9	.	TRBJ2-7	CASSLTSGRADEQYF	TGTGCCAGCAGCCTAACTAGCGGGAGGGCGGACGAGCAGTACTTC
.	TRBV24-1	few	TRBJ2-5	CATSDASVQGTETQYF	TGTGCCACCAGTGATGCCAGCGTCCAGGGTACAGAGACCCAGTACTTC
TRBD1	TRBV12-3/TRBV12-4	.	TRBJ2-2	CASSQGQGATGELFF	TGTGCCAGCAGCCAGGGACAGGGGGCGACCGGGGAGCTGTTTTTT
.	TRBV7-9	.	TRBJ1-4	CASSPPSGKMVGKLFF	TGTGCCAGCAGCCCCCCCTCGGGGAAGATGGTGGGAAAACTGTTTTTT
TRBD1	TRBV6-5	.	TRBJ2-7	CASREDRASSYEQYF	TGTGCCAGCAGAGAAGACAGGGCGTCCTCCTACGAGCAGTACTTC
.	TRBV4-3	once	TRBJ1-2	CASSQDLGDGYTF	TGCGCCAGCAGCCAAGATCTAGGTGATGGCTACACCTTC
.	TRBV7-6	.	TRBJ2-1	CASSLAGFENEQFF	TGTGCCAGCAGCTTAGCGGGGTTCGAAAATGAGCAGTTCTTC
.	TRBV12-3/TRBV12-4	few	TRBJ2-3	CASSLGSQGTDTQYF	TGTGCCAGCAGTTTGGGGAGTCAGGGAACAGATACGCAGTATTTT
.	TRBV5-1	few	TRBJ2-7	CASSISGQIYEQYF	TGCGCCAGCAGCATCAGCGGACAGATCTACGAGCAGTACTTC
.	TRBV15	few	TRBJ1-1	CATSRVEGMNTEAFF	TGTGCCACCAGCAGAGTGGAGGGGATGAACACTGAAGCTTTCTTT
.	TRBV2	few	TRBJ1-2	CASRLVNYGYTF	TGTGCCAGCCGATTGGTCAACTATGGCTACACCTTC
.	TRBV15	.	TRBJ1-5	CATHSGGGPNNQPQHF	TGTGCCACCCACTCGGGGGGGGGGCCGAACAATCAGCCCCAGCATTTT
TRBD1	TRBV24-1	few	TRBJ2-7	CATSVPGQGYEQYF	TGTGCCACCAGTGTCCCGGGACAGGGGTACGAGCAGTACTTC
.	TRBV15	.	TRBJ2-5	CATMAGETQYF	TGTGCCACCATGGCGGGGGAGACCCAGTACTTC
.	TRBV20-1	.	TRBJ1-5	CSATQGGVNQPQHF	TGCAGTGCTACACAGGGAGGCGTCAATCAGCCCCAGCATTTT